The following is a TCR beta chain sequence with its context. This sample is part of a study of identical twins. TCRdb analysed the 5' RACE reads with MiXCR anew, one entry per CDR3 protein. In the table there are around 470,000 distinct CDR3 sequences, over 12% of which are singletons. V lost 1 base and J lost 2; bases outside the gene matches: 7. The CDR3 runs to 16 residues. These sequences were also reported in another study, on yellow fever vaccine responses in identical twins.

The source material was CD4+ T cells sorted from blood. The genes are TRBV12-3 or TRBV12-4 and TRBJ2-7; 8 nucleotides match TRBD1. This clonotype was obtained from a woman under 30 in good health. The CDR3 region is CASSLGWGQAAYEQYF. CDR3 DNA: TGTGCCAGCAGTTTAGGATGGGGACAGGCTGCCTACGAGCAGTACTTC.